Listed here are 32 T cell receptor beta chains from one sample, sequenced in a study of metastatic and nonmetastatic thyroid tumors. MiXCR was used by TCRdb to re-call the PCR reads. The profile shows 15,000 to 20,000 clones, roughly 14% of them singletons. Patients were all untreated before their thyroid surgery. Sample: blood. The receptors come from a female donor with papillary thyroid cancer or a benign thyroid nodule (not recorded which). Some clones in this sample may be carry-over from other donors' samples.

This clone was counted at least ten times. The rearrangement uses TRBV4-1 and TRBJ2-3; TRBD1 or TRBD2 may be the D gene (5 bases each). The CDR3 covers 13 residues. V gave up 3 bases and J gave up 6 bases, with 10 bases separating them. The germline V gene has CDR1 MGHRA and CDR2 YSYEKL. The CDR3: CASSQYGADTQYF. The CDR3 region has the DNA TGCGCCAGCAGCCAGTACGGGGCGGATACGCAGTATTTT.

This clone was counted ten times or more. CDR3 loop: CASTSSGAKLAGANVLTF. CDR3 sequence (DNA): TGTGCCAGCACCTCTAGTGGGGCCAAACTGGCTGGGGCCAACGTCCTGACTTTC. The gene calls are TRBV7-2 and TRBJ2-6; maybe TRBD1 (5 bases). The germline CDR1 and CDR2 sequences are SGHTA and FQGNSA. The ends were cut back, 7 bases at V and 2 bases at J, with 21 bases in the middle. This CDR3 spans 18 amino acids.

At least ten counts were recorded for this clone. This chain connects TRBV20-1 to TRBJ2-5; 10 bases match TRBD1. Germline CDR1 is DFQATT and CDR2 is SNEGSKA (reference sequence). The CDR3 totals 15 residues. J lost 2 bases, V lost 3 bases, and 6 bases had no gene match. The CDR3 reads CSARGQGRGQETQYF. In DNA form, the CDR3 reads TGCAGTGCTAGGGGACAGGGGAGAGGGCAAGAGACCCAGTACTTC.

In this sample, this clone turned up many times. The rearrangement links TRBV5-1 to TRBJ2-5, with 8 bases that match TRBD2. Germline CDR1 reads SGHRS; CDR2 reads YFSETQ. The V and J ends lost 0 bases and 4 bases, in that order; junction bases with no gene match: 5. This CDR3 spans 15 amino acids. The CDR3 here is CASSLGLAGIETQYF. The CDR3 DNA reads as TGCGCCAGCAGCTTGGGCCTAGCGGGTATAGAGACCCAGTACTTC. Filled out from reference TRBV5-1 and TRBJ2-5, the complete variable domain reads KAGVTQTPRYLIKTRGQQVTLSCSPISGHRSVSWYQQTPGQGLQFLFEYFSETQRNKGNFPGRFSGRQFSNSRSEMNVSTLELGDSALYLCASSLGLAGIETQYFGPGTRLLVL.

This clone was detected many times. The V call is TRBV5-4, the J call TRBJ2-3, with D perhaps matching TRBD2 (5 bases). V lost 1 base and J lost 2, with 11 bases in between. Germline loops: CDR1 SGHNT, CDR2 YYREEE (reference sequence). This CDR3 is 15 amino acids long. The CDR3 reads CASSLPSGFTDTQYF. CDR3 DNA: TGTGCCAGCAGCTTGCCCAGCGGATTCACAGATACGCAGTATTTT. The whole variable domain, remainder taken from reference TRBV5-4 and TRBJ2-3, is ETGVTQSPTHLIKTRGQQVTLRCSSQSGHNTVSWYQQALGQGPQFIFQYYREEENGRGNFPPRFSGLQFPNYSSELNVNALELDDSALYLCASSLPSGFTDTQYFGPGTRLTVL.

This clone has a handful of counts. Mismatch with germline at one junction end may stem from a read error. The rearrangement links TRBV6-2 or TRBV6-3 to TRBJ1-2; D is undetermined. Germline V lookup: CDR1 MNHEY, CDR2 SVGEGT. There are 16 residues in the CDR3. Written as DNA, the CDR3 is TGTGCCAGCGGTTATCAACCGGGATCGGGAGGCTATGGCTACACCTTC. Translation: CASGYQPGSGGYGYTF.

This clone was counted only a few times. This chain links TRBV12-3 or TRBV12-4 with TRBJ2-2, with 7 positions matching TRBD1. The CDR3 has 17 amino acids. Losses at the gene ends were 6 bases for V and 2 bases for J; bases not matched to a gene: 12. CDR3 residues: CASRTDRVGANTGELFF. CDR3 DNA: TGTGCCAGCAGAACTGACAGGGTAGGGGCAAACACCGGGGAGCTGTTTTTT.

This chain uses TRBV11-3 with TRBJ2-7, with D perhaps TRBD2 (5 bases). V lost 1 base to trimming and J lost 3 bases, with 10 bases between them. This CDR3 is 14 amino acids long. From germline, CDR1 is SGHNT and CDR2 YENEEA. This CDR3 reads CASSLGAGYYEQYF. The DNA for the CDR3 is TGTGCCAGCAGCTTAGGGGCGGGTTACTACGAGCAGTACTTC.

The chain joins TRBV7-6 to TRBJ2-3; D gene ambiguous. Between the trimmed V and J ends, which lost 6 bases and 1 base, there was a span of 11 bases. Germline CDR1 SGHVS, CDR2 FNYEAQ. This CDR3 has 14 residues. The CDR3 region is CASSISGGTDTQYF. The CDR3 nucleotides read TGTGCCAGCAGTATCTCTGGGGGCACAGATACGCAGTATTTT.

This clone rates as medium-sized. The V gene is TRBV12-3 or TRBV12-4, the J gene TRBJ2-7, with 9 nucleotides matching TRBD1. The CDR3 has 14 residues. V shed 5 bases, J shed 1 base, and the junction held 3 bases outside the gene matches. The CDR3 nucleotides are TGTGCCAGCAGTATGACAGGGGGATCCTACGAGCAGTACTTC. Its translation is CASSMTGGSYEQYF.

The sample holds many counts of this clone. The V call is TRBV28, the J call TRBJ2-5, with TRBD2 identical over 7 bases. Germline V gene lookup returns CDR1 MDHEN and CDR2 SYDVKM. The CDR3 spans 16 residues. Trimming cost V 7 bases and J 1 base; bases outside gene matches: 12. For the CDR3, the DNA is TGTGCCAGCACTTCGGCAGGAGCGGGAATCCAAGAGACCCAGTACTTC. Amino acid sequence: CASTSAGAGIQETQYF.

The CDR3 bases are TGCAGTGCTAGCTCAATTTGGGACAATGAGCAGTTCTTC. Translated, it gives CSASSIWDNEQFF. V usage is TRBV20-1 and J usage is TRBJ2-1; D remains ambiguous. Trimming stripped 3 bases from V and 5 bases from J, with 11 bases between. Germline CDR1 reads DFQATT; CDR2 reads SNEGSKA (reference sequence). This CDR3 contains 13 residues.

This clone appeared many times. The rearrangement links TRBV30 to TRBJ1-5; D not certain. This CDR3 comprises 13 residues. The V and J ends lost 2 bases and 5 bases respectively, with 10 bases between them. Germline loops: CDR1 GTSNPN, CDR2 SVGIG (reference sequence). CDR3 region: CAWSSQEDQPQHF. The CDR3 DNA reads TGTGCCTGGAGTTCTCAGGAGGATCAGCCCCAGCATTTT.

This clone showed up many times. This rearrangement joins TRBV19 to TRBJ1-2, with D unresolved. CDR3 length: 15 amino acids. With 3 bases removed from V and 2 bases from J, the gap between germline ends came to 13 bases. Germline V lookup: CDR1 LNHDA, CDR2 SQIVND (reference sequence). The CDR3 DNA is TGTGCCAGTAGTATCGACTCATGGGGAAACTATGGCTACACCTTC. Protein product: CASSIDSWGNYGYTF.

Remarks on this clone: A much larger clone lies a single base off, so this may be a read error. This chain uses TRBV12-3 or TRBV12-4 with TRBJ1-1; tentatively, D is TRBD1 (5 bases). Trimming removed 6 bases at V and 0 bases at J, with 8 bases between. There are 13 residues in the CDR3. Here the CDR3 reads CASSPTVNTEAFF. The CDR3 bases are TGTGCCAGCAGCCCGACAGTGAACACTGAAGCTTTCTTT.

This clone was counted at least ten times. The chain has TRBV9 and TRBJ2-1; TRBD1 matches at 7 bases. Germline trimming cut 4 bases from V and 2 bases from J; bases unmatched to any gene: 6. CDR1 and CDR2 from the germline V gene are SGDLS and YYNGEE. CDR3 size: 15 residues. The CDR3 bases are TGTGCCAGCAGCCCTACAGGGGTACCCTACAATGAGCAGTTCTTC. It encodes CASSPTGVPYNEQFF.

This clone came up many times. A clone one base away is much larger, so this may be a read error. This chain uses TRBV6-2 or TRBV6-3 with TRBJ2-5, with 15 bases aligning to TRBD2. Germline lookup yields CDR1 MNHEY and CDR2 SVGEGT. This CDR3 comprises 14 residues. CDR3 in amino acids: CVSSYDGTSGGTYF. CDR3 coding DNA: TGTGTCAGCAGTTACGACGGGACTAGCGGGGGGACGTACTTC.

This clone was detected only a few times. The chain joins TRBV6-2 or TRBV6-3 to TRBJ1-2; D is ambiguous. Trimming took 5 bases from V and 2 from J, leaving 15 bases between them. CDR1 and CDR2 from the germline V gene are MNHEY and SVGEGT. The CDR3 totals 15 residues. CDR3 coding DNA: TGTGCCAGCAGTCCCCAGGTCCGCGGGAACTATGGCTACACCTTC. It specifies CASSPQVRGNYGYTF.

This clone was seen many times. V gene TRBV5-1 combines with J gene TRBJ1-1, with 7 bases matching TRBD1. The J segment lost 7 bases and the V segment lost 4 bases, leaving 4 bases of the junction unmatched. Germline V gives CDR1 SGHRS, CDR2 YFSETQ. The CDR3 loop spans 12 amino acids. CDR3 sequence reads: CASSPGGSEAFF. CDR3 DNA: TGCGCCAGCAGCCCAGGGGGGAGTGAAGCTTTCTTT.

This clone has a count of ten or more. The junction and the germline gene differ at one end; a read error may be behind it. The chain uses TRBV13 and TRBJ2-2; perhaps TRBD1 as D (5 bases). Germline lookup yields CDR1 PRHDT and CDR2 FYEKMQ (reference sequence). The CDR3 spans 14 residues. The CDR3 bases are TGTGCCGGCAGCTCAACAGGGAACACCGGGGAGCTGTTTTTT. It specifies CAGSSTGNTGELFF.

This clone was seen more than once but under ten times. The rearrangement joins TRBV12-3 or TRBV12-4 to TRBJ2-4, with 9 positions matching TRBD2. The V gene end was trimmed by 6 bases and the J gene end by 15 bases; junction bases not matched to a gene: 9. This CDR3 region has 12 residues. The DNA of the CDR3 is TGTGCCAGCAGCCTTGGCGGGAGGGTTCGGTACTTC. As protein: CASSLGGRVRYF.

A few counts support this clone. The chain joins TRBV2 to TRBJ2-1, with TRBD1 matching over 10 bases. The length of the CDR3 is 15 residues. The junction had 7 bases not matched to a gene; V was cut back by 5 bases and J by 6 bases. CDR1 and CDR2 (germline): SNHLY, FYNNEI. For the CDR3, the DNA is TGTGCCAGCAGTTTTACCGGGACAGGGGTCAATGAGCAGTTCTTC. Translating gives CASSFTGTGVNEQFF. Variable domain in full (rest from reference TRBV2 and TRBJ2-1): EPEVTQTPSHQVTQMGQEVILRCVPISNHLYFYWYRQILGQKVEFLVSFYNNEISEKSEIFDDQFSVERPDGSNFTLKIRSTKLEDSAMYFCASSFTGTGVNEQFFGPGTRLTVL.

At least ten counts were recorded for this clone. The genes are TRBV19 and TRBJ1-1, with a weak D call TRBD1 (6 bases). This CDR3 region has 14 residues. Germline-derived CDR1 and CDR2 are LNHDA and SQIVND (reference sequence). V gave up 5 bases and J gave up 0 bases, with 10 bases separating them. This CDR3 is CASSPGTLNTEAFF. CDR3 coding DNA: TGTGCCAGTAGTCCGGGGACATTGAACACTGAAGCTTTCTTT.

In this sample, this clone turned up many times. The chain couples TRBV20-1 to TRBJ2-2, with D possibly TRBD2 on 6 matching bases. Germline CDR1 DFQATT, CDR2 SNEGSKA (reference sequence). V lost 3 bases, J lost 3 bases, and 14 bases lay in between. The CDR3 covers 15 residues. CDR3 DNA: TGCAGTGCTAGGGAGGGCGGGAAGGACACCGGGGAGCTGTTTTTT. As protein: CSAREGGKDTGELFF.

As concerns this clone: One junction end disagrees with the germline gene, perhaps due to a read error. The rearrangement uses TRBV20-1 and TRBJ2-2, with TRBD2 matching 7 bases. Germline V gene sequence: CDR1 DFQATT, CDR2 SNEGSKA (reference sequence). The CDR3 contains 15 residues. The CDR3 DNA reads as TGCGGTGCTAGGGAGGGAGGGAAGGACACCGGGGAGCTGTTTTTT. This codes for CGAREGGKDTGELFF.

This clone was found a few times. The chain uses TRBV6-1 and TRBJ2-7, with D uncertain. The CDR3 loop spans 14 amino acids. The germline CDR1 and CDR2 sequences are MNHNS and SASEGT. Trimming left V 7 bases short and J 3 bases short, with 16 bases between. In DNA, the CDR3 is TGTGCCAGCACTTTCGGTGGGGATATCTACGAGCAGTACTTC. This gives the protein CASTFGGDIYEQYF.

This clone appeared many times. J is TRBJ1-5 and V is TRBV11-1; D possibly corresponds to TRBD1 (5 bases). This CDR3 is 17 amino acids long. Germline V lookup: CDR1 SGHAT, CDR2 FQDESV (reference sequence). V lost 7 bases and J 6 bases, leaving 25 bases between the germline ends. This CDR3 is CASTTPEGRVVLQPQHF. CDR3 in DNA: TGTGCCAGCACCACGCCAGAGGGGAGGGTGGTACTTCAGCCCCAGCATTTT.

Concerning this clone itself: Since a much larger clone is just one base distant, this may be a read error. The sample holds other DNA sequences that translate to the same CDR3. The chain couples TRBV5-4 to TRBJ2-2; maybe TRBD1 (5 bases). Germline values: CDR1 SGHNT, CDR2 YYREEE (reference sequence). The CDR3 is made up of 15 amino acids. V was clipped by 4 bases and J by 2 bases, with 12 bases between them. Here the CDR3 DNA reads TGTGCCAGCAGCCCTGAGCAGGGAAACACCGGGGAGCTGTTTTTT. The encoded protein is CASSPEQGNTGELFF.

This clone was recorded a few times. Possible read error: a much larger clone is one base away. V gene TRBV14 combines with J gene TRBJ1-3; the D is unclear. The CDR3 loop spans 12 amino acids. Germline assignment: CDR1 SGHDN and CDR2 FVKESK. CDR3 sequence (DNA): TGTGCCAGCATCCAATTGGGCAACACCATATATTTT. It translates to CASIQLGNTIYF.

Sample share makes this clone medium-sized. The rearrangement joins TRBV10-2 to TRBJ2-7, with D perhaps TRBD2 (7 bases). The ends were cut back, 1 base at V and 6 bases at J, with 16 bases in the middle. The germline CDR1 and CDR2 sequences are WSHSY and SAAADI. The CDR3 runs 15 residues. The CDR3 loop reads CASSELGGGPSEQYF. In DNA, the CDR3 is TGCGCCAGCAGTGAGTTGGGGGGGGGGCCCTCCGAGCAGTACTTC.

This clone has ten or more counts. The rearrangement links TRBV11-2 to TRBJ2-1, with TRBD2 matching over 7 bases. The V gene's germline CDR1 is SGHAT and CDR2 FQNNGV. V was clipped by 6 bases and J by 2 bases; unmatched bases: 10. This CDR3 region has 16 residues. The CDR3 sequence: CASRFSGTNAYNEQFF. DNA of the CDR3: TGTGCCAGCAGATTCTCCGGGACTAACGCCTACAATGAGCAGTTCTTC.

This clone has just a few counts. This may be a read error: a much more frequent sequence differs by one nucleotide. Distinct nucleotide sequences in the sample also encode this CDR3. This chain connects TRBV4-2 to TRBJ1-1; no clear D gene. Per germline, CDR1 LGHNA and CDR2 YNFKEQ. The CDR3 length is 16 residues. Written as DNA, the CDR3 is TGTGCCAGCAGCCAACGAGGAGAGGGATTGGCCACTGAGGCTTTCTTT. Translated, it gives CASSQRGEGLATEAFF.